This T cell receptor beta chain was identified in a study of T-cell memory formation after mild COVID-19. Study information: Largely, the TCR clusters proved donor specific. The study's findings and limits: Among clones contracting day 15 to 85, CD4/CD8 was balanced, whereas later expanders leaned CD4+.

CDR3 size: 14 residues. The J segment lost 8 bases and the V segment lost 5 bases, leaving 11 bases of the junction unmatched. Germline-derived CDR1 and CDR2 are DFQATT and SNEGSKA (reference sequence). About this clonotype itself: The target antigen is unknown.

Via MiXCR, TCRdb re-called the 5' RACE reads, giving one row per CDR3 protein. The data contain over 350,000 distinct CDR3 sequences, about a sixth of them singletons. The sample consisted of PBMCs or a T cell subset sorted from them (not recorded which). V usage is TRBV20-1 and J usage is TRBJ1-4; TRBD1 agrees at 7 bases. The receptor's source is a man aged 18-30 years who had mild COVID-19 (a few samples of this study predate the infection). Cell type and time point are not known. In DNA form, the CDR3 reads TGCAGTGCTCGGACAGGTGCCTCGGGGGAAAAACTGTTTTTT. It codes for CSARTGASGEKLFF.